The clone carrying this T cell receptor (beta chain) was detected a few times. The source of the sample is a study of CD8 T cells in ankylosing spondylitis. The length of the CDR3 is 16 residues. Trimming stripped 0 bases from V and 0 bases from J, with 10 bases between. Germline V gives CDR1 LGHDT, CDR2 YNNKEL (reference sequence). TCRdb redid the calling of the 5' RACE reads with MiXCR, one entry per CDR3 protein. Of a few hundred thousand distinct CDR3 sequences in the sample, around 20% were seen once. The origin of this receptor is a female donor with ankylosing spondylitis or in good health (not recorded which). Sequencing input: blood, either unsorted or a sorted T cell fraction (not recorded which). V is TRBV3-1 and J is TRBJ2-3; a possible D gene is TRBD2 (5 bases). The CDR3 nucleotides read TGTGCCAGCAGCCAAGATACACTAGGAAGCACAGATACGCAGTATTTT. It codes for CASSQDTLGSTDTQYF.